This note documents a single TCR beta chain sequence. The antigen is not known. The sample is drawn from a study of T cell responses to AZD1222 COVID-19 vaccine. Study results and caveats: Females made up more of the donors, who were largely white British, and clonal diversity may have come out too low. Baseline seropositivity characterized only a handful of AZD1222 recipients. Two doses of AZD1222 preceded a rise in Spike-specific TCR breadth and depth.

Assay used: immunoSEQ multiplex PCR; TCRdb lists only in-frame clones, some missing. In the table there are under 80,000 clones, around four fifths of which are singletons. V gave up 5 bases and J gave up 3 bases; unmatched junction bases: 6. Looked up from germline, CDR1 is SGHTA and CDR2 is FQGTGA. CDR3 length: 14 residues. Sequenced material: peripheral blood, taken on day 0 of AZD1222 vaccination. The chain is built from TRBV7-3 and TRBJ1-1, with 7 nucleotides matching TRBD1. The source is an adult in good health. Here the CDR3 DNA reads TGTGCCAGCAGCAAAACAGGGGAGGACACTGAAGCTTTCTTT. Encoded protein: CASSKTGEDTEAFF.